Detailed here is one TCR beta chain. Its antigen is currently unknown. The beta constant-region primer was an equimolar mix of two oligonucleotides covering TRBC1 and TRBC2. The ligated cDNA underwent four PCR rounds using SP2 and nested alpha and beta constant-region primers. From the UMI-ligation and nested PCR reads, TCRdb called clonotypes with MiXCR, one entry per CDR3 protein. The sample comprises around 160,000 distinct CDR3 sequences, over 15% of which are singletons, and just over 0.14% rests with the top ten. This sample is part of a study of naive and memory T cell subsets. Regarding the study as a whole: Activation and differentiation may alter RNA-based TCR counts.

Cells stained for CD3, CD4, CD8, CD45RA, CD27 and viability were sorted into four CD45RA/CD27 subsets. J was trimmed by 4 bases and V by 1 base; bases with no gene match: 8. Germline V gene data show CDR1 as SGHRS and CDR2 as YFSETQ. The CDR3 sequence is 16 residues long. Sequenced: naive CD4+ T cells from blood. The rearrangement joins TRBV5-1 to TRBJ2-5, with 9 bases matching TRBD2. The TCR sequence derives from a human donor in good health. CDR3 loop: CASSLKVAGEGETQYF. DNA of the CDR3: TGCGCCAGCAGCTTGAAGGTAGCGGGAGAAGGAGAGACCCAGTACTTC. Variable domain in full (rest from reference TRBV5-1 and TRBJ2-5): KAGVTQTPRYLIKTRGQQVTLSCSPISGHRSVSWYQQTPGQGLQFLFEYFSETQRNKGNFPGRFSGRQFSNSRSEMNVSTLELGDSALYLCASSLKVAGEGETQYFGPGTRLLVL.